This T cell receptor (beta chain) was retrieved from a study of T cell changes during pregnancy in multiple sclerosis. Data came from immunoSEQ multiplex PCR; TCRdb stores just in-frame clones and leaves some out. The data contain about 41,000 clones, 80% to 90% of them singletons. This CDR3 comprises 15 residues. The germline V gene encodes CDR1 SGDLS and CDR2 YYNGEE. Germline trimming cut 2 bases from V and 10 bases from J; bases unmatched to any gene: 5. The chain uses TRBV9 and TRBJ2-1; 14 bases are a match to TRBD2. The material sequenced was CD4+ T cells from peripheral blood mononuclear cells, taken in the first trimester of pregnancy. This receptor was obtained from a female donor with multiple sclerosis, enrolled in a pregnancy study. The chain's CDR3 is CASSVTSGRAREQFF. The CDR3 nucleotides read TGTGCCAGCAGCGTGACTAGCGGGAGGGCCCGAGAGCAGTTCTTC.